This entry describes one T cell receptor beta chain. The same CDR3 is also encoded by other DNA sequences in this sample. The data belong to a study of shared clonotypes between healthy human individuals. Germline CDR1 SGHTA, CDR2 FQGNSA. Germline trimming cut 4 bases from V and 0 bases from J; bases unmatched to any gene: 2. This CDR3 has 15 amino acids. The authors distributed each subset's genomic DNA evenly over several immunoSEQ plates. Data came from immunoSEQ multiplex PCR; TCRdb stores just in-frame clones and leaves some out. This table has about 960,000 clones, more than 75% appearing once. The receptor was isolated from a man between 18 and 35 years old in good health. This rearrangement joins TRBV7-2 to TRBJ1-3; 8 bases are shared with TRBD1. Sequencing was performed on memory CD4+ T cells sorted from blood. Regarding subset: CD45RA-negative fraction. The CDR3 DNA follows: TGTGCCAGCAGCTCAGGGGGCATCTCTGGAAACACCATATATTTT. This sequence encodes CASSSGGISGNTIYF.